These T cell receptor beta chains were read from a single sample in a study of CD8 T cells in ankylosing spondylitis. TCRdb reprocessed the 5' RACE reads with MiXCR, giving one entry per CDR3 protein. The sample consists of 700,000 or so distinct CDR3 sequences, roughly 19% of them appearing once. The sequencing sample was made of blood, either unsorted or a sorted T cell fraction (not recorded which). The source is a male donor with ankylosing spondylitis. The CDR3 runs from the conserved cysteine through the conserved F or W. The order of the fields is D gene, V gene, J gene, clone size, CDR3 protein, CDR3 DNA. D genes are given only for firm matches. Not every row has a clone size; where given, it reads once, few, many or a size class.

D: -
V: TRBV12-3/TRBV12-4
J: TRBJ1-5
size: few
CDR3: CASSRGPWADQPQHF
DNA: TGTGCCAGCAGCCGAGGACCATGGGCGGATCAGCCCCAGCATTTT

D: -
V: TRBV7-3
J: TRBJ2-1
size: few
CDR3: CASSWMDGSNEQFF
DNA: TGTGCCAGCAGCTGGATGGACGGAAGCAATGAGCAGTTCTTC

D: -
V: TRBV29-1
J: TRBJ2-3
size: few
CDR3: CSASVGLEYF
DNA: TGCAGCGCCTCGGTGGGTCTGGAGTATTTT

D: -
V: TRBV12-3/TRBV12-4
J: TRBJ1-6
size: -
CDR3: CASSLRAGVGNSPLHF
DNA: TGTGCCAGCAGTTTACGCGCGGGGGTGGGTAATTCACCCCTCCACTTT

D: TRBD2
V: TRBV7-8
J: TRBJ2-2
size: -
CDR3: CASSPRLANAETGGELFF
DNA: TGTGCCAGCAGCCCGCGACTAGCCAACGCCGAGACGGGCGGGGAGCTGTTTTTT

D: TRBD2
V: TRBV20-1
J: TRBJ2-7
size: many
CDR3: CSARDMVYGGEQYF
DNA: TGCAGTGCTAGAGATATGGTCTACGGGGGGGAGCAGTACTTC

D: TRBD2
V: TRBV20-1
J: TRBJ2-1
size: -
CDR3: CSAFRTSGLSYNEQFF
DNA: TGCAGTGCTTTCCGGACTAGCGGACTTTCCTACAATGAGCAGTTCTTC

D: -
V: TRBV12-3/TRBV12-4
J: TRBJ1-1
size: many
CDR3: CASSDWDTQNTEAFF
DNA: TGTGCCAGCAGTGACTGGGACACCCAGAACACTGAAGCTTTCTTT

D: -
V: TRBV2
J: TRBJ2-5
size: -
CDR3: CASRAGLAGTQYF
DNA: TGTGCCAGCAGAGCCGGCCTGGCGGGGACCCAGTACTTC

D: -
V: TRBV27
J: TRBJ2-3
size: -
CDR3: CASTLAGGTDTQYF
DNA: TGTGCCAGCACCCTAGCAGGGGGGACAGATACGCAGTATTTT

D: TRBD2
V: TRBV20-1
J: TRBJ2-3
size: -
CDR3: CSATGTSGSSTDTQYF
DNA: TGCAGTGCTACCGGGACTAGCGGATCTAGCACAGATACGCAGTATTTT

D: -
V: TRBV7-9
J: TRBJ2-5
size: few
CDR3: CASSFTGRASQETQYF
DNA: TGTGCCAGCAGCTTCACTGGACGGGCCTCACAAGAGACCCAGTACTTC

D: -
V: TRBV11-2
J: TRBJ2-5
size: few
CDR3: CASSSNALGRDVYRETQYF
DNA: TGTGCCAGCAGCTCAAATGCGCTAGGCAGGGACGTTTATAGAGAGACCCAGTACTTC

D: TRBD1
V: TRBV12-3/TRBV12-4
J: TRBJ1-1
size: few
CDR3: CATGDRDTEAFF
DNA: TGTGCCACCGGGGACAGGGACACTGAAGCTTTCTTT

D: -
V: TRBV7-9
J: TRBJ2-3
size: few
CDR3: CASSGTSFREFFDTQYF
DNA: TGTGCCAGCAGCGGGACTTCATTTAGAGAATTCTTTGATACGCAGTATTTT

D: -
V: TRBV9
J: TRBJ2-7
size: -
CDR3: CASSVDNRVNEQYF
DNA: TGTGCCAGCAGCGTAGATAACAGGGTGAACGAGCAGTACTTC

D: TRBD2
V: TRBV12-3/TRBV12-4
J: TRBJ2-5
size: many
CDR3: CASRGTSGSLVTQYF
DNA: TGTGCCAGCAGGGGGACTAGCGGGTCCTTGGTGACCCAGTACTTC

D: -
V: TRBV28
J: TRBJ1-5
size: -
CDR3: CASSLLGISNQPQHF
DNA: TGTGCCAGCAGTTTATTGGGTATTAGCAATCAGCCCCAGCATTTT

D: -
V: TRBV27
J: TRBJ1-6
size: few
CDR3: CASSLSSYQGSPLHF
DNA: TGTGCCAGCAGTTTAAGCTCTTACCAAGGGTCACCCCTCCACTTT

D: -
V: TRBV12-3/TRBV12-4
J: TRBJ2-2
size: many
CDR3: CASGKLGGTGELFF
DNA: TGTGCCAGTGGTAAATTGGGAGGCACCGGGGAGCTGTTTTTT

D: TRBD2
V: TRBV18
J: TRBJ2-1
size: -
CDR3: CASSPPVASGGGNEQFF
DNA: TGTGCCAGCTCACCCCCGGTGGCTAGCGGGGGGGGCAATGAGCAGTTCTTC

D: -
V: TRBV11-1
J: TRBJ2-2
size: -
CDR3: CASSWGSHTGELFF
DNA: TGTGCCAGCAGCTGGGGAAGCCACACCGGGGAGCTGTTTTTT

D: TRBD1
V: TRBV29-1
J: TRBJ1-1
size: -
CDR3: CSVESWSGGPNTEAFF
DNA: TGCAGCGTTGAAAGTTGGTCAGGGGGCCCGAACACTGAAGCTTTCTTT

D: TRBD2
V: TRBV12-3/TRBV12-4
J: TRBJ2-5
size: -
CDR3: CASSPGLAGGRETQYF
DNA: TGTGCCAGCAGTCCCGGACTAGCGGGAGGGCGGGAGACCCAGTACTTC

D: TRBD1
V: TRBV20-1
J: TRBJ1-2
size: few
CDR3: CSARGDRASTDGYGYTF
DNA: TGCAGTGCTAGAGGGGACAGGGCTTCGACTGATGGCTATGGCTACACCTTC

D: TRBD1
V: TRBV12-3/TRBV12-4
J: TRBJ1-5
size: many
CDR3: CASRTGVQPQHF
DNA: TGTGCCAGCAGGACAGGGGTTCAGCCCCAGCATTTT

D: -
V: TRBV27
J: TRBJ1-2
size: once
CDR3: CASSPTNRLWGYTF
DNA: TGTGCCAGCAGCCCAACAAACAGACTTTGGGGCTACACCTTC

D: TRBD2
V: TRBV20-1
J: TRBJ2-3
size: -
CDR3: CSARWGTSGSYRTDTQYF
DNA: TGCAGTGCTAGGTGGGGGACTAGCGGGTCATACCGCACAGATACGCAGTATTTT

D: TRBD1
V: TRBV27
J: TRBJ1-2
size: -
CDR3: CASSRDRGIYGYTF
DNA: TGTGCCAGCAGCCGGGACAGGGGTATCTATGGCTACACCTTC

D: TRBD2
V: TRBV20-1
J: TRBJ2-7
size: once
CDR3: CSARLVSGRSGNEQYF
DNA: TGCAGTGCTAGGCTTGTTAGCGGGAGGTCTGGAAACGAGCAGTACTTC

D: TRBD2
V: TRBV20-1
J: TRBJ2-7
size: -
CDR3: CSATRAGGSYEQYF
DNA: TGCAGTGCTACGAGAGCGGGGGGCTCCTACGAGCAGTACTTC

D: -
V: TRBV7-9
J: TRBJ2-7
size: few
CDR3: CASSLIQSSYEQYF
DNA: TGTGCCAGCAGCTTAATTCAGAGCTCCTACGAGCAGTACTTC

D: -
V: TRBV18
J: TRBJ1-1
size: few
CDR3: CASSRAAGANTEAFF
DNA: TGTGCCAGCTCACGCGCTGCCGGGGCGAACACTGAAGCTTTCTTT

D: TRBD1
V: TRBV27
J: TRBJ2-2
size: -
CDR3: CASSSGTGPAGELFF
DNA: TGTGCCAGCAGTTCCGGGACAGGGCCGGCCGGGGAGCTGTTTTTT

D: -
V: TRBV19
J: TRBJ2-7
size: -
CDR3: CASRTRDAGVYEQYF
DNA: TGTGCCAGTAGAACCCGGGACGCTGGGGTCTACGAGCAGTACTTC

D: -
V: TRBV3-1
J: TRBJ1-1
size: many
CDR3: CASSQGRAEAFF
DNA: TGTGCCAGCAGCCAAGGTCGGGCTGAAGCTTTCTTT

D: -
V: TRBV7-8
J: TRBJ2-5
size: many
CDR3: CASSTDRFGETQYF
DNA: TGTGCCAGCAGCACAGACAGATTCGGGGAGACCCAGTACTTC

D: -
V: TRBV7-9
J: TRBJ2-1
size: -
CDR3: CASSYGVEQFF
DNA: TGTGCCAGCAGCTACGGGGTTGAGCAGTTCTTC

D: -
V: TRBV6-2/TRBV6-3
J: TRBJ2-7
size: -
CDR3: CASNFGSSYEQYF
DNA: TGTGCCAGCAACTTCGGCAGCAGCTACGAGCAGTACTTC

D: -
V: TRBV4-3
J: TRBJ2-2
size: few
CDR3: CASSPRGVGPTGELFF
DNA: TGCGCCAGCAGCCCTAGGGGGGTAGGGCCCACCGGGGAGCTGTTTTTT